Below, 18 T cell receptor beta chains from the same sample are listed, as sequenced in a study of regulatory T cells in long-lasting Graves disease (dated by TCRdb to about 2021). The method behind the library was multiplex PCR. Sequencing instrument: Illumina HiSeq 4000. iRepertoire HTBI primers and Arm-PCR amplification of CDR3 regions were used to construct TCR beta libraries. Through fastp at Q25 and MiXCR, TCRdb rebuilt clones from the public reads, retaining in-frame beta chains. All rows with the same CDR3 protein become a single entry with the most common DNA and genes. This sample comprises 400,000 to 500,000 distinct CDR3 sequences, 20% to 25% of them detected only once. The ten largest clones represent around 13% of the sample. The sample's time point, from its label and the paper: persistent/refractory GD, antithyroid drugs over 5 years with positive TRAb. For both TCR sequencing and RNA sequencing, RNA was extracted from PBMCs using TRIzol.

The sample in question was peripheral blood mononuclear cells (PBMCs), obtained when the disease was refractory, from a patient treated with antithyroid drugs. Receptors were obtained from a female donor with Graves disease.

A note on this clonotype: This may stem from a read error, because a much larger clone lies one nucleotide away. The chain couples TRBV28 to TRBJ1-6, with a tentative D call TRBD1 (5 bases). Germline assignment: CDR1 MDHEN and CDR2 SYDVKM. The length of the CDR3 is 15 residues. The CDR3 region is CASGMGTSYSSPLHF. Here the CDR3 DNA reads TGTGCCAGCGGAATGGGGACCTCCTATAGTTCACCCCTCCACTTT.

This clonotype has at least ten counts. The gene calls are TRBV28 and TRBJ2-7, with 10 bases fitting TRBD2. Germline V gene sequence: CDR1 MDHEN, CDR2 SYDVKM. The CDR3 is 14 residues long. V lost 6 bases and J lost 1; bases outside the gene matches: 3. The CDR3 spells CASRTGLASYEQYF. The DNA of the CDR3 is TGTGCCAGCAGAACGGGACTAGCGTCCTACGAGCAGTACTTC.

The chain joins TRBV10-3 to TRBJ2-6; D not resolved. In germline, CDR1 is ENHRY, CDR2 SYGVKD. The CDR3 totals 16 residues. The V end lost 4 bases, the J end lost 0 bases, and 10 bases lay between the germline ends. In DNA, the CDR3 is TGTGCCATCAGTGGTGTAGACTTCTCTGGGGCCAACGTCCTGACTTTC. Its translation is CAISGVDFSGANVLTF.

This clonotype was observed a few times. V gene TRBV19 combines with J gene TRBJ1-6, with 11 bases aligning to TRBD1. The CDR3 has 17 residues. V trimming: 4 bases; J trimming: 6 bases; junction bases outside the gene matches: 8. Germline V CDR1 and CDR2: LNHDA, SQIVND (reference sequence). In DNA form, the CDR3 reads TGTGCCAGTAGTACGCCGCCCGGGACAGGGGGTAATTCACCCCTCCACTTT. It codes for CASSTPPGTGGNSPLHF.

This clonotype was detected many times. The chain employs TRBV7-2 and TRBJ1-1, with a tentative D call TRBD1 (5 bases). In germline, CDR1 is SGHTA, CDR2 FQGNSA. Between the trimmed V and J ends, which lost 5 bases and 5 bases, there was a span of 15 bases. The CDR3 is 14 residues long. The CDR3 bases are TGTGCCAGCAGCCGGGACTCTTGGGGGACTGAAGCTTTCTTT. Translated, it gives CASSRDSWGTEAFF.

At least ten counts were recorded for this clonotype. The chain links TRBV2 to TRBJ2-7; 14 nucleotides agree with TRBD2. V lost 11 bases to trimming and J lost 4 bases; unmatched junction nucleotides: 19. The germline CDR1 and CDR2 sequences are SNHLY and FYNNEI. The CDR3 runs to 18 residues. CDR3 DNA: TGTGCCGGGGATACCGGGACTAGCGGGAGCCCGCAGGGGTACGAGCAGTACTTC. Its translation is CAGDTGTSGSPQGYEQYF.

Remarks on this clonotype: A much more abundant neighbour one base away suggests this may be a read error. This chain connects TRBV7-6 to TRBJ2-1; TRBD2 matches at 9 bases. Germline V gene data show CDR1 as SGHVS and CDR2 as FNYEAQ. This CDR3 has 16 amino acids. In DNA form, the CDR3 reads TGTGCCTGCAGCACTCAGGAAGCGGGAGGAGGCAATGAGCAGTTCTTC. It is translated as CACSTQEAGGGNEQFF.

The chain recombines TRBV5-6 with TRBJ2-7; D might be TRBD1 (6 bases). V shed 4 bases and J shed 5 bases, with 10 bases lying between them. Germline V gene data show CDR1 as SGHDT and CDR2 as YYEEEE. The CDR3 contains 12 residues. The CDR3 DNA follows: TGTGCCAGCAGCGCAAACAGGGACGAGCAGTACTTC. Translation gives CASSANRDEQYF.

This clonotype was found many times. The rearrangement joins TRBV6-2 or TRBV6-3 to TRBJ2-7; no firm D call. The germline V gene encodes CDR1 MNHEY and CDR2 SVGEGT. V was trimmed by 6 bases and J by 5 bases, leaving 8 bases between them. This CDR3 has 11 amino acids. This chain's CDR3 is CASSPRDEQYF. The CDR3 DNA reads TGTGCCAGCAGCCCCCGGGACGAGCAGTACTTC.

This sequence joins TRBV30 and TRBJ1-5; the D is unclear. Germline CDR1 GTSNPN, CDR2 SVGIG (reference sequence). This CDR3 has 13 amino acids. The germline V and J ends were trimmed by 3 bases and 7 bases, with 13 bases remaining between them. CDR3 sequence reads: CAWSAPVEQPQHF. The CDR3 DNA reads as TGTGCCTGGAGCGCCCCGGTAGAGCAGCCCCAGCATTTT.

This clonotype was recorded many times. The rearrangement links TRBV7-2 to TRBJ1-1; no clear D gene. The CDR3 loop spans 13 amino acids. V gave up 5 bases and J gave up 4 bases, with 11 bases separating them. The germline gives CDR1 SGHTA, CDR2 FQGNSA. The CDR3 nucleotides read TGTGCCAGCAGCACCAGCCAGAGCACTGAAGCTTTCTTT. Amino acids: CASSTSQSTEAFF.

J is TRBJ2-2 and V is TRBV7-2; D is unresolved. Germline lookup yields CDR1 SGHTA and CDR2 FQGNSA. V lost 5 bases and J 6 bases, leaving 7 bases between the germline ends. The CDR3 contains 12 residues. DNA for the CDR3: TGTGCCAGCAGCGCCGATTCCGGGGAGCTGTTTTTT. Its protein is CASSADSGELFF.

This chain links TRBV9 with TRBJ2-7, with D unresolved. Trimming left V 7 bases short and J 2 bases short, with 13 bases between. Per the germline V gene, CDR1 is SGDLS and CDR2 is YYNGEE. CDR3 length: 13 residues. CDR3 sequence: CASGREQTYEQYF. In DNA form, the CDR3 reads TGTGCCAGCGGAAGGGAACAGACCTACGAGCAGTACTTC. Filled out from reference TRBV9 and TRBJ2-7, the complete variable domain reads DSGVTQTPKHLITATGQRVTLRCSPRSGDLSVYWYQQSLDQGLQFLIQYYNGEERAKGNILERFSAQQFPDLHSELNLSSLELGDSALYFCASGREQTYEQYFGPGTRLTVT.

This clonotype has only a few counts. The rearrangement uses TRBV27 and TRBJ1-1; D unresolved. CDR1 and CDR2 (germline): MNHEY, SMNVEV (reference sequence). The CDR3 is 14 residues long. Trimming took 1 base from V and 6 from J, leaving 12 bases between them. CDR3 residues: CASSLFKGSSEAFF. As DNA, the CDR3 is TGTGCCAGCAGTTTATTTAAGGGTAGCTCTGAAGCTTTCTTT.

This clonotype occurred many times. This rearrangement joins TRBV28 to TRBJ1-1; D remains unclear. The CDR3 loop spans 13 amino acids. Germline V lookup: CDR1 MDHEN, CDR2 SYDVKM. With 8 bases removed from V and 5 bases from J, the gap between germline ends came to 15 bases. The CDR3 sequence: CASSILQGTEAFF. The CDR3 DNA reads as TGTGCCAGCTCAATTCTCCAAGGGACTGAAGCTTTCTTT.

The V gene is TRBV5-6, the J gene TRBJ2-7; 10 nucleotides agree with TRBD2. Per germline, CDR1 SGHDT and CDR2 YYEEEE. The V segment lost 0 bases and the J segment 7 bases; nucleotides outside the gene matches: 4. The CDR3 spans 14 residues. The CDR3 coding sequence is TGTGCCAGCAGCTTGGAACTAGCGGGAACTGAGCAGTACTTC. It encodes CASSLELAGTEQYF.

V gene TRBV5-5 combines with J gene TRBJ2-5; D is possibly TRBD1 or TRBD2 (5 bases each). V dropped 2 bases and J dropped 0 bases, with 14 bases sitting between them. This CDR3 has 16 amino acids. Germline V CDR1 and CDR2: SGHKS, YYEKEE (reference sequence). CDR3 residues: CASSFRDQPYQETQYF. The CDR3, as DNA: TGTGCCAGCAGCTTCCGGGACCAACCATACCAAGAGACCCAGTACTTC. The full variable domain, in which reference TRBV5-5 and TRBJ2-5 provide the parts outside the CDR3, is DAGVTQSPTHLIKTRGQQVTLRCSPISGHKSVSWYQQVLGQGPQFIFQYYEKEERGRGNFPDRFSARQFPNYSSELNVNALLLGDSALYLCASSFRDQPYQETQYFGPGTRLLVL.

For this clonotype: This sequence may be a read error, since a much larger clone differs from it by one base. V usage is TRBV28 and J usage is TRBJ2-4; the D gene is possibly TRBD2 (6 bases). Trimming took 3 bases from V and 12 from J, leaving 24 bases between them. The CDR3 extends over 16 amino acids. CDR1 is MDHEN, CDR2 SYDVKM, per germline. The CDR3 nucleotides read TGTGCCAGCAGTTTTTTAGGGGCCGACCAGCGCGGGGATCAGTACTTC. Translating it yields CASSFLGADQRGDQYF.